These 23 T cell receptor beta chains were all obtained from the same sample, sequenced in a study of metastatic and nonmetastatic thyroid tumors (TCRdb year 2020). Libraries were prepared through PCR. The reads were generated on an Illumina HiSeq 4000. TCRdb itself trimmed the public reads at Q25 with fastp, ran MiXCR and retained productive beta chains. Recorded for this sample are 5,700 or so clones; over 30% of them occurred a single time. Together, the top ten hold 30% to 40% of the sample. None of the patients had been given any treatment before thyroid surgery. The sample was adjacent normal tissue. The receptors were sampled from a female donor with papillary thyroid cancer or a benign thyroid nodule (not recorded which). Some clones in this sample may be carry-over from other donors' samples.

The V and J genes are TRBV2 and TRBJ2-5; either TRBD1 or TRBD2 may fit D (5 bases each). The CDR3 extends over 16 amino acids. CDR1 SNHLY and CDR2 FYNNEI come from the germline V gene. Trimming stripped 1 base from V and 5 bases from J, with 17 bases between. CDR3 region: CASSEGAGRNWETQYF. In nucleotides, the CDR3 is TGTGCCAGCAGTGAAGGGGCAGGGAGAAACTGGGAGACCCAGTACTTC.

Concerning this clone: The CDR3 does not end in the conserved phenylalanine or tryptophan, so this is likely a read error. Because the CDR3's place on the DNA is in doubt, the DNA is left out and the CDR3 is given as listed by TCRdb. V usage is TRBV6-8 and J usage is TRBJ2-3; no check of the table's D call, TRBD2, against the DNA was made. The CDR3 length equals 10 residues, ends included. Germline loops: CDR1 MNHGY, CDR2 SAAAGT. The CDR3 reads CASGTSGTLV.

The rearrangement joins TRBV7-2 to TRBJ2-7; D remains ambiguous. Germline-derived CDR1 and CDR2 are SGHTA and FQGNSA. V lost 5 bases and J 3 bases, leaving 14 bases between the germline ends. The CDR3 is made up of 14 amino acids. The chain's CDR3 is CASSRTEASYEQYF. The CDR3 bases are TGTGCCAGCAGCCGGACCGAAGCTAGCTACGAGCAGTACTTC. Combining the CDR3 with reference TRBV7-2 and TRBJ2-7 gives the whole variable domain GAGVSQSPSNKVTEKGKDVELRCDPISGHTALYWYRQSLGQGLEFLIYFQGNSAPDKSGLPSDRFSAERTGGSVSTLTIQRTQQEDSAVYLCASSRTEASYEQYFGPGTRLTVT.

This clone was seen a few times. The chain combines TRBV7-2 with TRBJ2-7, with D possibly being TRBD1 (6 bases). The CDR3 runs to 12 residues. Germline CDR1 reads SGHTA; CDR2 reads FQGNSA. V gave up 5 bases and J gave up 5 bases, with 10 bases separating them. CDR3 nucleotides: TGTGCCAGCAGCCCCAACAGGGACGAGCAGTACTTC. It encodes CASSPNRDEQYF.

This clone came up a few times. The V gene is TRBV5-5, the J gene TRBJ1-5; D perhaps matches TRBD1 (5 bases). Germline V gene data show CDR1 as SGHKS and CDR2 as YYEKEE (reference sequence). This CDR3 has 16 residues. Trimming removed 4 bases at V and 4 bases at J, with 18 bases between. CDR3 residues: CASSPQPTAFNQPQHF. CDR3 DNA sequence: TGTGCCAGCAGCCCCCAGCCGACAGCCTTTAATCAGCCCCAGCATTTT.

The gene calls are TRBV28 and TRBJ1-3; D remains unclear. This CDR3 region has 13 residues. Trimming shortened V by 4 bases and J by 9 bases, and 13 bases separated the two germline ends. The germline CDR1 and CDR2 sequences are MDHEN and SYDVKM. DNA for the CDR3: TGTGCCAGCAGTTCCAGTAGGATAGGCACCATATATTTT. Encoded protein: CASSSSRIGTIYF.

V and J are TRBV11-2 and TRBJ1-1, with unresolved D. Trimming shortened V by 5 bases and J by 1 base, and 11 bases separated the two germline ends. CDR3 length: 14 residues. CDR1 SGHAT and CDR2 FQNNGV come from the germline V gene. The CDR3 protein is CASSPQTANTEAFF. Here the CDR3 DNA reads TGTGCCAGCAGCCCCCAGACGGCGAACACTGAAGCTTTCTTT.

The rearrangement joins TRBV9 to TRBJ2-2, with 7 positions matching TRBD2. With 2 bases clipped from V and 1 base from J, the junction kept 5 bases outside the gene matches. The CDR3 sequence is 16 residues long. The germline CDR1 and CDR2 sequences are SGDLS and YYNGEE. The DNA of the CDR3 is TGTGCCAGCAGCGTTGCCGTAGCGGGGAACACCGGGGAGCTGTTTTTT. It specifies CASSVAVAGNTGELFF.

This clone was found a few times. The genes are TRBV6-2 or TRBV6-3 and TRBJ1-3, with a weak D call TRBD1 (5 bases). Germline V gives CDR1 MNHEY, CDR2 SVGEGT. The CDR3 consists of 16 residues. Trimming removed 6 bases at V and 6 bases at J, with 21 bases between. The CDR3 sequence: CASSPLRQGGENTIYF. The CDR3 DNA reads TGTGCCAGCAGCCCCCTCCGGCAGGGAGGCGAAAACACCATATATTTT.

This clone was counted a few times. The chain links TRBV27 to TRBJ2-2; 11 nucleotides match TRBD2. The CDR3 consists of 17 residues. The ends lost 2 bases at V and 0 bases at J; junction bases unmatched: 2. The germline gives CDR1 MNHEY, CDR2 SMNVEV (reference sequence). DNA for the CDR3: TGTGCCAGCAGTTTAAAGGGACTAGCGGCGAACACCGGGGAGCTGTTTTTT. It specifies CASSLKGLAANTGELFF.

This clone ranks as large. The chain employs TRBV6-4 and TRBJ2-2, with D hard to call. V lost 3 bases to trimming and J lost 0 bases, with 2 bases between them. The CDR3 covers 13 residues. The V gene's germline CDR1 is MRHNA and CDR2 SNTAGT. Here the CDR3 DNA reads TGTGCCAGCAGTGAAGCGAACACCGGGGAGCTGTTTTTT. Translated, it gives CASSEANTGELFF.

J is TRBJ2-7 and V is TRBV6-5; D may be TRBD1 or TRBD2 (5 bases each). This CDR3 comprises 17 residues. With 5 bases removed from V and 2 bases from J, the gap between germline ends came to 22 bases. In germline, CDR1 is MNHEY, CDR2 SVGAGI. Here the CDR3 reads CASSTSPSNTGPYEQYF. DNA for the CDR3: TGTGCCAGCAGTACTAGTCCAAGTAACACGGGACCCTACGAGCAGTACTTC.

A few counts support this clone. The V and J genes are TRBV6-1 and TRBJ2-7, with 7 bases identical to TRBD2. This CDR3 has 16 residues. Germline assignment: CDR1 MNHNS and CDR2 SASEGT. J gave up 2 bases and V 10 bases, and 17 bases lay outside the gene matches. CDR3 sequence: CAIREGPARGPYEQYF. CDR3 bases: TGTGCCATCAGGGAGGGACCAGCGCGAGGTCCCTACGAGCAGTACTTC.

CDR3 bases: TGTGCCAGCAGTGACTCGCGGGCCGTCACAGATACGCAGTATTTT. Its translation is CASSDSRAVTDTQYF. The chain is built from TRBV6-1 and TRBJ2-3, with D perhaps matching TRBD2 (5 bases). The V gene lost 3 bases and the J gene lost 2 bases, with 12 bases spanning the gap. Germline loops: CDR1 MNHNS, CDR2 SASEGT. The CDR3 has 15 amino acids.

This clone was counted once. The gene calls are TRBV11-1 and TRBJ2-3; 12 bases agree with TRBD2. This CDR3 has 18 amino acids. V was pared by 3 bases and J by 2 bases, with 9 bases of the junction left unmatched. Germline CDR1 and CDR2: SGHAT and FQDESV (reference sequence). CDR3 region: CASSFSGTSGPYTDTQYF. For the CDR3, the DNA is TGTGCCAGCAGCTTTTCTGGGACTAGCGGGCCCTACACAGATACGCAGTATTTT.

The sample holds one count of this clone. The chain combines TRBV7-6 with TRBJ2-7; 9 bases fit TRBD2. The CDR3 runs 15 residues. With V trimmed by 5 bases and J by 3 bases, 8 bases remained unmatched. The germline V gene has CDR1 SGHVS and CDR2 FNYEAQ. CDR3 residues: CASSLSGGCLYEQYF. The CDR3 DNA sequence: TGTGCCAGCAGCCTAAGCGGGGGGTGCCTCTACGAGCAGTACTTC.

The CDR3 DNA reads as TGCGCCAGCAGCGAATCTAGCGGGAGCCCCGGGGAGCTGTTTTTT. It translates to CASSESSGSPGELFF. This rearrangement joins TRBV10-1 to TRBJ2-2, with 10 bases identical to TRBD2. Germline values: CDR1 WNHNN, CDR2 SYGVQD (reference sequence). V shed 6 bases and J 6 bases; nucleotides not matched to a gene: 7. The CDR3 loop spans 15 amino acids.

Only a few counts were recorded for this clone. This rearrangement joins TRBV6-1 to TRBJ2-2; D unresolved. V lost 10 bases to trimming and J lost 7 bases, with 22 bases between them. Germline V gene sequence: CDR1 MNHNS, CDR2 SASEGT. The CDR3 runs 15 residues. In DNA form, the CDR3 reads TGTGCCACCAAGTCGGCCGTACTGGGCATCGGGGAGCTGTTTTTT. Its translation is CATKSAVLGIGELFF.

This clone appeared a few times. The gene calls are TRBV6-1 and TRBJ2-5; the match to TRBD2 covers 9 bases. Germline trimming cut 7 bases from V and 5 bases from J; bases unmatched to any gene: 11. Germline assignment: CDR1 MNHNS and CDR2 SASEGT. There are 15 residues in the CDR3. The CDR3 DNA sequence: TGTGCCAGCATATGGACTAGCGCCTCTTCGGAGACCCAGTACTTC. Translation gives CASIWTSASSETQYF.

By sample share, this clone is medium-sized. This chain links TRBV11-3 with TRBJ2-1; D is possibly TRBD1 (7 bases). The germline gives CDR1 SGHNT, CDR2 YENEEA. The CDR3 totals 12 residues. The V and J ends lost 5 bases and 16 bases respectively, with 18 bases between them. CDR3 sequence reads: CASSPGGGRTFF. CDR3 coding DNA: TGTGCCAGCAGCCCAGGAGGGGGCAGGACCTTCTTC.

Within the sample, this clone is medium-sized. The V call is TRBV18, the J call TRBJ1-5; 8 nucleotides agree with TRBD1. CDR3 length: 15 residues. V lost 6 bases and J lost 6; bases outside the gene matches: 10. Germline V CDR1 and CDR2: KGHSH, LQKENI. The CDR3 here is CASSPDRGRSQPQHF. CDR3 sequence (DNA): TGTGCCAGCTCGCCAGACAGGGGACGAAGTCAGCCCCAGCATTTT.

This clone is deemed medium-sized. This chain joins TRBV20-1 and TRBJ2-2, with 9 nucleotides matching TRBD2. V shed 5 bases, J shed 1 base, and the junction held 8 bases outside the gene matches. CDR1 and CDR2 (germline): DFQATT, SNEGSKA (reference sequence). The CDR3 totals 16 residues. The CDR3 region is CSAQIAGGENTGELFF. For the CDR3, the DNA is TGCAGTGCTCAGATCGCGGGGGGGGAGAACACCGGGGAGCTGTTTTTT.

This chain connects TRBV28 to TRBJ2-7; D is unresolved. The ends were cut back, 2 bases at V and 6 bases at J, with 17 bases in the middle. The V gene's germline CDR1 is MDHEN and CDR2 SYDVKM. This CDR3 is 15 amino acids long. The DNA for the CDR3 is TGTGCCAGCAGTTTAGGCCCTGGCAACCCCCTCGAGCAGTACTTC. Its translation is CASSLGPGNPLEQYF.